The present TCR beta chain was sequenced within a study of Ad26.COV2.S vaccination and SARS-CoV-2 variants. Background on the study: Each vaccinee took Ad26.COV2.S intramuscularly, once or twice 56 days apart.

There are 13 residues in the CDR3. On this clone itself: Its antigen is not known.

Treatment: roughly 18 received Ad26.COV2.S at low or high dose, single or two shots; 5 received placebo; per-sample allocation not given. After the first vaccine or placebo injection, samples were drawn on day 63. It was Wuhan-strain SARS-CoV-2 spike that the Ad26 vaccine vector expressed. Profiling relied on immunoSEQ multiplex PCR, and the TCRdb table lists in-frame clones only, not all of them. The sample comprises about 480,000 clones, roughly nine tenths of which are singletons, and about 13% rests with the top ten. General observations from the study: Spike-specific TCR breadth ran higher among vaccine recipients than placebo recipients.

The sequences come from peripheral blood, collected in a trial of Ad26.COV2.S vaccine versus placebo. The chain combines TRBV21-1 with TRBJ2-7; the table's D call, TRBD1, was not checked against the DNA. TRBV21-1 is recorded as a pseudogene. The TCR comes from a person aged 18-65 years who received the Ad26.COV2.S COVID-19 vaccine or a placebo. This CDR3 is CASRGQGVYEQYF. The CDR3 region has the DNA TGTGCCAGCAGAGGGCAGGGGGTCTACGAGCAGTACTTC.